Following are 20 T cell receptor beta chains from one sample sequenced in a study of vaccination and CD4 T cells after COVID-19. Treatment meaning: roughly ten-day PBMC culture with coronavirus spike peptide pools or control peptides (ViraFEST assay). These receptors have no identified antigens. Researchers used the Oncomine TCR Beta short-read assay to sequence DNA from cultured CD4+ T cells. A single record per CDR3 protein comes from TCRdb applying MiXCR to the PCR reads. In the table there are under 15,000 distinct CDR3 sequences, about 57% of which are singletons. Sequencing was performed on CD4+ T cells from blood, cultured in vitro. The receptors here all came from a human donor who had recovered from COVID-19.

V usage is TRBV14 and J usage is TRBJ2-3; weak D call: TRBD2 (5 bases). Germline CDR1 SGHDN, CDR2 FVKESK. With 2 bases removed from V and 0 bases from J, the gap between germline ends came to 9 bases. The CDR3 consists of 15 residues. This chain's CDR3 is CASSQLGGSTDTQYF. The CDR3 DNA is TGTGCCAGCAGCCAACTTGGCGGGAGCACAGATACGCAGTATTTT.

This clonotype was seen more than once but under ten times. The chain combines TRBV6-5 with TRBJ1-5; D gene unclear. The V end was cut by 2 bases, the J end by 0 bases, with 8 bases between. CDR1 and CDR2 from the germline V gene are MNHEY and SVGAGI. This CDR3 has 15 residues. The CDR3 DNA is TGTGCCAGCAGTTACCCTGTATATAGCAATCAGCCCCAGCATTTT. Translation gives CASSYPVYSNQPQHF.

The chain links TRBV6-1 to TRBJ2-3, with 12 bases aligning to TRBD2. V trimming: 2 bases; J trimming: 2 bases; junction bases outside the gene matches: 5. This CDR3 spans 17 amino acids. The germline gives CDR1 MNHNS, CDR2 SASEGT. The CDR3 sequence is CASSERLAGDYTDTQYF. CDR3 bases: TGTGCCAGCAGTGAAAGACTAGCGGGGGACTACACAGATACGCAGTATTTT.

V gene TRBV7-9 combines with J gene TRBJ2-1; TRBD1 matches at 9 bases. Germline V gene data show CDR1 as SEHNR and CDR2 as FQNEAQ (reference sequence). After removal of 5 bases from V and 3 bases from J, the junction contained 8 bases not matched to a gene. The CDR3 sequence is 16 residues long. The CDR3 region is CASSEPPTGGYNEQFF. For the CDR3, the DNA is TGTGCCAGCAGCGAACCCCCGACAGGGGGCTACAATGAGCAGTTCTTC.

The chain couples TRBV2 to TRBJ1-5, with a tentative D call TRBD1 (5 bases). CDR3 size: 14 residues. Germline assignment: CDR1 SNHLY and CDR2 FYNNEI. The germline V and J ends were trimmed by 2 bases and 7 bases, with 12 bases remaining between them. The DNA for the CDR3 is TGTGCCAGCAGTGAACAGGGTGGGGACCAGCCCCAGCATTTT. The encoded protein is CASSEQGGDQPQHF.

This chain uses TRBV6-2 or TRBV6-3 with TRBJ2-7; weak D call: TRBD2 (5 bases). Germline values: CDR1 MNHEY, CDR2 SVGEGT. CDR3 length: 15 residues. V shed 5 bases and J shed 0 bases, with 14 bases lying between them. The chain's CDR3 is CASSPFSGASYEQYF. The CDR3 DNA sequence: TGTGCCAGCAGTCCCTTCAGCGGAGCCTCCTACGAGCAGTACTTC.

V and J are TRBV4-1 and TRBJ2-5; D might be TRBD2 (5 bases). Germline values: CDR1 MGHRA, CDR2 YSYEKL. This CDR3 region has 16 residues. V was shortened by 6 bases and J by 2 bases, with 19 bases between the two germline ends. This CDR3 is CASSKIAGLKQETQYF. The CDR3 bases are TGCGCCAGCAGTAAAATCGCGGGCCTTAAACAAGAGACCCAGTACTTC.

The V call is TRBV6-2 or TRBV6-3, the J call TRBJ2-2; maybe TRBD1 (8 bases). CDR3 size: 15 residues. Germline loops: CDR1 MNHEY, CDR2 SVGEGT. Between the trimmed V and J ends, which lost 5 bases and 6 bases, there was a span of 16 bases. CDR3 nucleotide sequence: TGTGCCAGCAGTACCGGACAGGGAGGGGCCGGGGAGCTGTTTTTT. Its translation: CASSTGQGGAGELFF.

This clonotype has just one count. V gene TRBV5-4 combines with J gene TRBJ2-7, with 9 bases that match TRBD1. The CDR3 consists of 14 residues. V gave up 5 bases and J gave up 7 bases; unmatched junction bases: 10. Germline V gene lookup returns CDR1 SGHNT and CDR2 YYREEE (reference sequence). The CDR3: CASSTGQGLGEQYF. CDR3 in DNA: TGTGCCAGCAGTACGGGACAGGGATTGGGGGAGCAGTACTTC.

This chain links TRBV6-1 with TRBJ1-1, with a tentative D call TRBD1 (5 bases). The CDR3 contains 15 residues. With 6 bases removed from V and 1 base from J, the gap between germline ends came to 15 bases. Germline V gives CDR1 MNHNS, CDR2 SASEGT. Written as DNA, the CDR3 is TGTGCCAGCAGACCGGGACTAACTAAGAACACTGAAGCTTTCTTT. This gives the protein CASRPGLTKNTEAFF.

The chain carries TRBV19 and TRBJ1-5; D is uncertain. V gave up 3 bases and J gave up 7 bases, with 10 bases separating them. CDR3 length equals 13 residues. Germline V gene lookup returns CDR1 LNHDA and CDR2 SQIVND (reference sequence). The CDR3 spells CASSIAQRQPQHF. The CDR3 bases are TGTGCCAGTAGTATCGCACAGAGGCAGCCCCAGCATTTT.

The chain employs TRBV7-9 and TRBJ2-5; 8 nucleotides line up with TRBD2. CDR1 and CDR2 from the germline V gene are SEHNR and FQNEAQ (reference sequence). The ends lost 3 bases at V and 2 bases at J; junction bases unmatched: 20. The CDR3 consists of 20 residues. CDR3 protein: CASSFTSGDQSGRDQETQYF. DNA of the CDR3: TGTGCCAGCAGCTTTACGAGTGGGGACCAGTCCGGGAGGGATCAAGAGACCCAGTACTTC.

The chain is built from TRBV20-1 and TRBJ2-5, with D perhaps TRBD1 (5 bases). The CDR3 runs to 14 residues. Germline CDR1 reads DFQATT; CDR2 reads SNEGSKA (reference sequence). V was trimmed by 3 bases and J by 4 bases, leaving 15 bases between them. The CDR3 protein is CSARAGLHPETQYF. The CDR3 DNA reads TGCAGTGCTAGGGCAGGGTTACACCCAGAGACCCAGTACTTC.

This sequence joins TRBV28 and TRBJ1-5, with 7 bases that match TRBD1. Germline V lookup: CDR1 MDHEN, CDR2 SYDVKM. CDR3 length: 17 amino acids. After removal of 6 bases from V and 1 base from J, the junction contained 12 bases not matched to a gene. CDR3 amino acids: CASRDPTGSGSNQPQHF. CDR3 sequence (DNA): TGTGCCAGCAGGGATCCGACAGGGTCGGGGAGCAATCAGCCCCAGCATTTT.

This clonotype occurred a few times. The chain employs TRBV11-2 and TRBJ2-7; D remains ambiguous. Trimming pared 6 bases from V and 6 bases from J, leaving 15 bases between. Germline V gene lookup returns CDR1 SGHAT and CDR2 FQNNGV. The CDR3 spans 13 residues. CDR3: CASRDQTSGEQYF. The CDR3 DNA follows: TGTGCCAGCAGAGACCAAACCTCGGGCGAGCAGTACTTC.

The rearrangement links TRBV28 to TRBJ1-2; a weak D match, TRBD1 (6 bases). The V end was cut by 7 bases, the J end by 8 bases, with 20 bases between. This CDR3 is built from 14 residues. The germline V gene encodes CDR1 MDHEN and CDR2 SYDVKM. The DNA of the CDR3 is TGTGCCAGCACCCTGGTGTTGGGGGCACGGGGCTACACCTTC. This gives the protein CASTLVLGARGYTF.

V gene TRBV20-1 combines with J gene TRBJ2-2; 8 nucleotides match TRBD1. CDR1 and CDR2 (germline): DFQATT, SNEGSKA (reference sequence). The J segment lost 5 bases and the V segment lost 5 bases, leaving 10 bases of the junction unmatched. The CDR3 covers 15 residues. The chain's CDR3 is CSARTTGVGTGELFF. CDR3 in DNA: TGCAGTGCTCGAACGACAGGGGTTGGGACCGGGGAGCTGTTTTTT.

This rearrangement joins TRBV15 to TRBJ2-7; 7 bases map to TRBD2. The ends lost 0 bases at V and 1 base at J; junction bases unmatched: 3. Germline CDR1 LNHNV, CDR2 YYDKDF (reference sequence). There are 15 residues in the CDR3. For the CDR3, the DNA is TGTGCCACCAGCAGAGACCGGGGGGTTTCCTACGAGCAGTACTTC. This sequence encodes CATSRDRGVSYEQYF. Full variable domain (missing parts from reference TRBV15 and TRBJ2-7): DAMVIQNPRYQVTQFGKPVTLSCSQTLNHNVMYWYQQKSSQAPKLLFHYYDKDFNNEADTPDNFQSRRPNTSFCFLDIRSPGLGDTAMYLCATSRDRGVSYEQYFGPGTRLTVT.

The chain has TRBV29-1 and TRBJ2-5; D not certain. V lost 5 bases to trimming and J lost 5 bases, with 15 bases between them. Germline CDR1 is SQVTM and CDR2 is ANQGSEA. The CDR3 sequence is 13 residues long. The CDR3 bases are TGCAGCGTTCGGGCCTCTGGTGGGGAGACCCAGTACTTC. Amino acids: CSVRASGGETQYF.

This chain links TRBV28 with TRBJ2-1; 13 nucleotides line up with TRBD2. V was pared by 6 bases and J by 10 bases, with 15 bases of the junction left unmatched. CDR1 MDHEN and CDR2 SYDVKM come from the germline V gene. The CDR3 length is 17 residues. The CDR3 sequence is CASRGLAGTRSLREQFF. The CDR3 bases are TGTGCCAGCAGGGGACTAGCGGGAACGCGCTCTTTACGAGAGCAGTTCTTC.